This T cell receptor beta chain was sequenced during a study of CD8 T cells in Susac syndrome. Germline V lookup: CDR1 SEHNR, CDR2 FQNEAQ (reference sequence). With 11 bases removed from V and 9 bases from J, the gap between germline ends came to 23 bases. The CDR3 consists of 14 residues. CD8+ and CD4+ T cells from blood underwent TCR beta sequencing, which was carried out in a high-throughput format. cDNA came from roughly 0.47 to 1 ug RNA primed by random hexamers. Across 54 Vbeta and 13 Jbeta, TCR beta CDR3 was amplified with immunoSEQ multiplex PCR. MiXCR, run by TCRdb on the immunoSEQ multiplex PCR reads, gives a single entry per CDR3 protein. The sample has roughly 150,000 distinct CDR3 sequences; approximately 96% are singletons.

The sequence was obtained from a human donor with multiple sclerosis. The source material was CD8+ T cells from PBMCs. The chain joins TRBV7-9 to TRBJ2-1; tentative D call: TRBD1 (7 bases). The CDR3 nucleotides are TGTGCCGAAGGGGGGACAGTCCTTCTGAGTGAGCAGTTCTTC. This translates into CAEGGTVLLSEQFF.